One and the same sample provided the 27 T cell receptor beta chains below, sequenced in a study of PD-1 blockade in classical Hodgkin lymphoma. The time point: cycle 4 day 1 (C4D1), after more than 5 weeks of nivolumab. Each of the patients experienced relapse following autologous stem cell transplantation, and their brentuximab vedotin exposure differed. Thawed PBMCs were subjected to magnetic negative selection, which yielded isolated CD8+ T cells. The method was immunoSEQ multiplex PCR; TCRdb's version includes in-frame clones alone and lacks a portion of them. The sample lists 2,500 to 3,500 clones; about 75% were seen once. The sequencing used CD8+ T cells from blood, collected before the fourth cycle of nivolumab. The receptor set was obtained from a human donor with classical Hodgkin lymphoma.

The chain combines TRBV6-1 with TRBJ1-5; D might be TRBD1 (6 bases). With 5 bases removed from V and 4 bases from J, the gap between germline ends came to 12 bases. Germline V gives CDR1 MNHNS, CDR2 SASEGT. The CDR3 totals 14 residues. The CDR3 DNA reads as TGTGCCAGCAGTTCCGGACAGAAGAATCAGCCCCAGCATTTT. Translated, it gives CASSSGQKNQPQHF.

This clone came up once. The chain uses TRBV6-5 and TRBJ2-5; 8 bases fit TRBD2. The CDR3 totals 15 residues. Germline CDR1 is MNHEY and CDR2 is SVGAGI. After removal of 4 bases from V and 1 base from J, the junction contained 5 bases not matched to a gene. DNA of the CDR3: TGTGCCAGCAGTTCTCCGGGACTAGTCCAAGAGACCCAGTACTTC. This encodes CASSSPGLVQETQYF.

The chain is built from TRBV2 and TRBJ2-1, with TRBD2 identical over 7 bases. Germline loops: CDR1 SNHLY, CDR2 FYNNEI. V lost 6 bases and J lost 7; bases outside the gene matches: 6. The CDR3 covers 13 residues. CDR3 residues: CASRGSGKNEQFF. The CDR3 bases are TGTGCCAGCAGGGGAAGCGGGAAAAATGAGCAGTTCTTC.

The chain couples TRBV6-5 to TRBJ1-1, with D possibly matching TRBD1 (5 bases). This CDR3 is built from 16 residues. V gave up 2 bases and J gave up 0 bases, with 13 bases separating them. Germline lookup yields CDR1 MNHEY and CDR2 SVGAGI. The CDR3 region is CASSYGAQGMNTEAFF. The CDR3 DNA follows: TGTGCCAGCAGTTACGGCGCCCAGGGTATGAACACTGAAGCTTTCTTT.

This clone has more than one count but fewer than ten. The V gene is TRBV10-3, the J gene TRBJ1-1, with a possible D match to TRBD1 (5 bases). CDR3 length equals 13 residues. Between the trimmed V and J ends, which lost 3 bases and 6 bases, there was a span of 11 bases. Germline V lookup: CDR1 ENHRY, CDR2 SYGVKD. CDR3 nucleotides: TGTGCCATCAGTGACGGGGGTTTGGCTGAAGCTTTCTTT. It translates to CAISDGGLAEAFF.

V usage is TRBV7-9 and J usage is TRBJ2-7; TRBD2 matches 12 bases. The CDR3 contains 16 residues. Germline V lookup: CDR1 SEHNR, CDR2 FQNEAQ (reference sequence). Losses at the gene ends were 5 bases for V and 0 bases for J; bases not matched to a gene: 5. CDR3 sequence: CASSRTTSGSSYEQYF. In DNA, the CDR3 is TGTGCCAGCAGCCGGACGACTAGCGGGAGCTCCTACGAGCAGTACTTC.

The sample holds one count of this clone. V gene TRBV11-2 combines with J gene TRBJ1-5; TRBD1 matches at 9 bases. The CDR3 is 17 amino acids. Germline values: CDR1 SGHAT, CDR2 FQNNGV. J gave up 5 bases and V 1 base, and 9 bases lay outside the gene matches. The CDR3 region is CASSLATGTGYHQPQHF. The CDR3 DNA sequence: TGTGCCAGCAGCTTAGCGACCGGGACAGGGTACCATCAGCCCCAGCATTTT.

This chain links TRBV7-9 with TRBJ2-7; 10 bases line up with TRBD1. The junction had 3 bases not matched to a gene; V was cut back by 5 bases and J by 5 bases. CDR3 length: 13 residues. Per the germline V gene, CDR1 is SEHNR and CDR2 is FQNEAQ (reference sequence). The CDR3 bases are TGTGCCAGCAGCGTTGGACAGGGGGACGAGCAGTACTTC. The encoded protein is CASSVGQGDEQYF.

The table lists this clone with a few counts. The rearrangement uses TRBV29-1 and TRBJ1-1, with D possibly being TRBD1 (6 bases). Germline values: CDR1 SQVTM, CDR2 ANQGSEA. The CDR3 consists of 14 residues. Trimming pared 1 base from V and 4 bases from J, leaving 13 bases between. DNA for the CDR3: TGCAGCGTTGAAGGAGGGGGTGGGATCACTGAAGCTTTCTTT. This gives the protein CSVEGGGGITEAFF.

The chain uses TRBV19 and TRBJ2-1; D might be TRBD2 (6 bases). Germline V gene lookup returns CDR1 LNHDA and CDR2 SQIVND (reference sequence). V was trimmed by 6 bases and J by 6 bases, leaving 12 bases between them. This CDR3 is 13 amino acids long. The CDR3 loop reads CASSLPGLNEQFF. The CDR3 DNA reads as TGTGCCAGTAGCCTCCCGGGACTCAATGAGCAGTTCTTC.

This clone was picked up a small number of times. The V gene is TRBV18, the J gene TRBJ1-6; 8 bases line up with TRBD1. Germline-derived CDR1 and CDR2 are KGHSH and LQKENI. The trim removed 6 bases at V and 6 bases at J, leaving 10 bases unmatched. This CDR3 region has 16 residues. The CDR3 region is CASSAKQGASNSPLHF. CDR3 nucleotides: TGTGCCAGCTCGGCCAAGCAGGGGGCAAGTAATTCACCCCTCCACTTT.

The rearrangement links TRBV5-8 to TRBJ1-5; unclear D gene. Trimming took 0 bases from V and 0 from J, leaving 13 bases between them. CDR1 is SGHTS, CDR2 YDEGEE, per germline. The CDR3 is made up of 17 amino acids. CDR3 sequence (DNA): TGTGCCAGCAGCTTGGAGATTGGAAGGATTAGCAATCAGCCCCAGCATTTT. It codes for CASSLEIGRISNQPQHF.

This clone was seen only once. The rearrangement links TRBV2 to TRBJ2-1, with unresolved D. Germline V CDR1 and CDR2: SNHLY, FYNNEI. V was pared by 5 bases and J by 0 bases, with 11 bases between. The length of the CDR3 is 15 residues. Written as DNA, the CDR3 is TGTGCCAGCAGTACCGGCCCTCCCTCCTACAATGAGCAGTTCTTC. Residues: CASSTGPPSYNEQFF. The entire variable domain, with the rest obtained from reference TRBV2 and TRBJ2-1, is as follows: EPEVTQTPSHQVTQMGQEVILRCVPISNHLYFYWYRQILGQKVEFLVSFYNNEISEKSEIFDDQFSVERPDGSNFTLKIRSTKLEDSAMYFCASSTGPPSYNEQFFGPGTRLTVL.

The chain uses TRBV28 and TRBJ1-1, with D perhaps TRBD1 (5 bases). V was trimmed by 5 bases and J by 1 base, leaving 11 bases between them. Germline loops: CDR1 MDHEN, CDR2 SYDVKM. This CDR3 has 14 amino acids. As DNA, the CDR3 is TGTGCCAGCAGTACGGGGGGTTGGAACACTGAAGCTTTCTTT. Translated: CASSTGGWNTEAFF.

This clone was detected a few times. The genes are TRBV5-1 and TRBJ2-5; TRBD2 agrees at 14 bases. Per the germline V gene, CDR1 is SGHRS and CDR2 is YFSETQ. CDR3 length: 15 amino acids. V was pared by 5 bases and J by 5 bases, with 5 bases of the junction left unmatched. CDR3 residues: CASRAGTSGSETQYF. The CDR3 nucleotides read TGCGCCAGCAGGGCCGGGACTAGCGGGAGCGAGACCCAGTACTTC.

CDR3 bases: TGTGCCAGCAGTAGACAGGGGGCGTGGGGTGAGACCCAGTACTTC. This sequence encodes CASSRQGAWGETQYF. The chain combines TRBV6-1 with TRBJ2-5, with 10 bases identical to TRBD1. The CDR3 is made up of 15 amino acids. Losses at the gene ends were 5 bases for V and 5 bases for J; bases not matched to a gene: 8. Germline V lookup: CDR1 MNHNS, CDR2 SASEGT.

This chain joins TRBV28 and TRBJ1-1; D is unclear. Germline assignment: CDR1 MDHEN and CDR2 SYDVKM. The CDR3 has 13 residues. V was trimmed by 6 bases and J by 0 bases, leaving 8 bases between them. The CDR3, as DNA: TGTGCCAGCAGCCCTAGACTGAACACTGAAGCTTTCTTT. This gives the protein CASSPRLNTEAFF.

By share of the sample, this clone is medium-sized. J is TRBJ2-7 and V is TRBV2; D is unresolved. V was pared by 1 base and J by 7 bases, with 5 bases between. The CDR3 consists of 11 residues. Germline V lookup: CDR1 SNHLY, CDR2 FYNNEI. The CDR3 nucleotides are TGTGCCAGCAGTGAAGTTGGTGAGCAGTACTTC. Amino acids: CASSEVGEQYF.

The chain carries TRBV5-4 and TRBJ2-7, with TRBD2 identical over 11 bases. The junction had 5 bases not matched to a gene; V was cut back by 0 bases and J by 3 bases. Germline CDR1 SGHNT, CDR2 YYREEE (reference sequence). The CDR3 consists of 16 residues. In DNA, the CDR3 is TGTGCCAGCAGCTTGGAACTAGCGGGAGCTTTCTACGAGCAGTACTTC. It yields the protein CASSLELAGAFYEQYF.

Here the CDR3 DNA reads TGTGCCAGCAGCCTCGGCGGGGGCTTTGGCGAGCAGTACTTC. It codes for CASSLGGGFGEQYF. The J gene is TRBJ2-7, the V gene TRBV5-6, with D possibly being TRBD2 (7 bases). Per the germline V gene, CDR1 is SGHDT and CDR2 is YYEEEE. This CDR3 has 14 residues. Between the trimmed V and J ends, which lost 4 bases and 6 bases, there was a span of 17 bases.

CDR3 in amino acids: CASSTTRQGPTYEQYF. For the CDR3, the DNA is TGTGCCAGCAGTACAACTCGACAGGGCCCTACCTACGAGCAGTACTTC. The chain combines TRBV28 with TRBJ2-7, with 7 positions matching TRBD1. The CDR3 consists of 16 residues. With 5 bases clipped from V and 2 bases from J, the junction kept 12 bases outside the gene matches. Germline CDR1 reads MDHEN; CDR2 reads SYDVKM.

CDR3 nucleotides: TGTGCCAGCAGCCTTACGGCACAGTTCTCTGGAAACACCATATATTTT. This sequence encodes CASSLTAQFSGNTIYF. The chain employs TRBV14 and TRBJ1-3, with D unclear. Germline values: CDR1 SGHDN, CDR2 FVKESK. This CDR3 has 16 residues. The V and J ends lost 4 bases and 0 bases respectively, with 13 bases between them.

The chain links TRBV30 to TRBJ2-3; the D call may be TRBD1 or TRBD2 (5 bases each). V lost 2 bases and J lost 0, with 12 bases in between. CDR3 length equals 15 residues. CDR1 and CDR2 from the germline V gene are GTSNPN and SVGIG (reference sequence). For the CDR3, the DNA is TGTGCCTGGAGTCCCCTTGGGACGAGCACAGATACGCAGTATTTT. Its translation: CAWSPLGTSTDTQYF.

This chain links TRBV7-9 with TRBJ2-1; TRBD2 aligns across 10 bases. Germline V lookup: CDR1 SEHNR, CDR2 FQNEAQ (reference sequence). The CDR3 contains 18 residues. J lost 6 bases, V lost 2 bases, and 13 bases had no gene match. The CDR3: CASSLRDLAGAPGNEQFF. DNA of the CDR3: TGTGCCAGCAGCTTAAGGGATCTAGCGGGAGCGCCGGGCAATGAGCAGTTCTTC.

The chain links TRBV25-1 to TRBJ2-1, with D maybe TRBD2 (5 bases). This CDR3 has 11 amino acids. Trimming left V 7 bases short and J 8 bases short, with 9 bases between. Germline V gene sequence: CDR1 MGHDK, CDR2 SYGVNS. For the CDR3, the DNA is TGTGCCAGCACTGTGGGAGATGAGCAGTTCTTC. It translates to CASTVGDEQFF.

The chain links TRBV6-6 to TRBJ1-3; D unresolved. CDR3 length: 15 amino acids. V was pared by 10 bases and J by 0 bases, with 16 bases between. Germline CDR1 is MNHNY and CDR2 is SVGAGI (reference sequence). Here the CDR3 DNA reads TGTGCCACCTCAATATTCATTTTCTCTGGAAACACCATATATTTT. This sequence encodes CATSIFIFSGNTIYF.

The rearrangement links TRBV28 to TRBJ2-7; D possibly corresponds to TRBD2 (5 bases). CDR3 length equals 14 residues. V lost 0 bases to trimming and J lost 5 bases, with 11 bases between them. Per germline, CDR1 MDHEN and CDR2 SYDVKM. CDR3 protein: CASSLWREPNEQYF. The CDR3 DNA follows: TGTGCCAGCAGTTTATGGAGGGAGCCCAACGAGCAGTACTTC.